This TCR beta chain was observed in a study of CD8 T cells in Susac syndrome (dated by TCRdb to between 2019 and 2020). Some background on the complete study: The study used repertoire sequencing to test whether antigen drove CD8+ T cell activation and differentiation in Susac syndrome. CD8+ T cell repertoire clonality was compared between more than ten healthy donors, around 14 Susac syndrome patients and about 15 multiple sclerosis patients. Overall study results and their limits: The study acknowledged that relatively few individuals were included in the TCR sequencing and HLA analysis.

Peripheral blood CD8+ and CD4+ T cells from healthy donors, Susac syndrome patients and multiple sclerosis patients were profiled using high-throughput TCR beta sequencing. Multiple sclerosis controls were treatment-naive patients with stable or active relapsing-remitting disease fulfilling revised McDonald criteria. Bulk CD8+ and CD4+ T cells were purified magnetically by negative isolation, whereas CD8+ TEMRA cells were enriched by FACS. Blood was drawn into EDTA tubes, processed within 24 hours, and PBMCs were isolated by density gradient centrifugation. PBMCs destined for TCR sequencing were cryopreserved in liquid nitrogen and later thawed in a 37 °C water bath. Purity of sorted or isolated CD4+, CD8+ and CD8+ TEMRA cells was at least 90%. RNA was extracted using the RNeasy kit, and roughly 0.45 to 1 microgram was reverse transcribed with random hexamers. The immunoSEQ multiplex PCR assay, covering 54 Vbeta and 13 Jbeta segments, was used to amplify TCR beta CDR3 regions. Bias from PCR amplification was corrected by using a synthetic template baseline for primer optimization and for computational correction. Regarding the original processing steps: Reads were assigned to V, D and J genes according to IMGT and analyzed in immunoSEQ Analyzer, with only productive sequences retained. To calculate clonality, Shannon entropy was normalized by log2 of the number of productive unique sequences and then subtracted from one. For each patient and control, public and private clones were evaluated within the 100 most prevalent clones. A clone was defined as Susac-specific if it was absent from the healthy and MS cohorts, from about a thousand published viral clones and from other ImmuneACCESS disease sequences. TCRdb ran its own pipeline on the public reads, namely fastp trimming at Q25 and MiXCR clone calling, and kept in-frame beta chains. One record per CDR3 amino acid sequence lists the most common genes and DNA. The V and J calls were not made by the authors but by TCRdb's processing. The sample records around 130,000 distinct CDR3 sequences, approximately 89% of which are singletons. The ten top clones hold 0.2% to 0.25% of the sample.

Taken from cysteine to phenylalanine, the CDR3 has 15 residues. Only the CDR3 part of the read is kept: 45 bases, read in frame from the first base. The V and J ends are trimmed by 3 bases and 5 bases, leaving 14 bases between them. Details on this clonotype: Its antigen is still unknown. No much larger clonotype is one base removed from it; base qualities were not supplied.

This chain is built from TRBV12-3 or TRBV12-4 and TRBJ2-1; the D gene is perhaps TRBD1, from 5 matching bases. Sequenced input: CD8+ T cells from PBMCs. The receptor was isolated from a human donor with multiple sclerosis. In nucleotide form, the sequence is TGTGCCAGCAGTTTTCACGACAGTCTCAACAATGAGCAGTTCTTC. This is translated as CASSFHDSLNNEQFF.